This TCR beta chain appears in the sequencing data of a study of T cell clonotyping in hematopoietic cell transplantation. Findings and caveats of the study: Pathologically expanded recipient clonotypes increased progressively from day 30 to day 180 as diversity fell. Cells were unsorted, so CD4 and CD8 contributions were not separated. Few recipient clonotypes overlapped donors; over 97% were de novo at given depth. Higher Inverse Simpson Index values in graft donor and pretransplant recipient predicted broader posttransplant TCR diversity.

Libraries were prepared by immunoSEQ multiplex PCR; TCRdb keeps only in-frame clonotypes and omits some of them. The table includes tens of thousands of clones, about 95% detected once. The germline V and J ends were trimmed by 6 bases and 9 bases, with 14 bases remaining between them. CDR1 and CDR2 from the germline V gene are SNHLY and FYNNEI. The CDR3 is made up of 12 amino acids. As for this clone: Its antigen is undetermined.

The sequence came from a man aged 25-45 years in good health. Some clones in this sample may be carry-over from other donors' samples. Specimen: peripheral blood mononuclear cells. The chain has TRBV2 and TRBJ1-1, with D possibly matching TRBD1 (6 bases). CDR3: CASSVIRGQAFF. The CDR3 DNA sequence: TGTGCCAGCAGCGTAATCAGGGGTCAAGCTTTCTTT.